The 30 T cell receptor beta chains below were found in one sample sequenced in a study of neurological immune-mediated disorders. From the 5' RACE reads, TCRdb called clonotypes with MiXCR, one entry per CDR3 protein. Of tens of thousands of distinct CDR3 sequences in the sample, 3.5% to 4% were seen once. The specimen was CD4+ T cells from blood. The receptor set was obtained from a woman aged 35 to 49 with multiple sclerosis.

This clonotype was detected ten times or more. The chain carries TRBV5-1 and TRBJ1-1; D remains ambiguous. This CDR3 region has 14 residues. Germline V gene data show CDR1 as SGHRS and CDR2 as YFSETQ. The V end was cut by 2 bases, the J end by 4 bases, with 12 bases between. The CDR3 nucleotides read TGCGCCAGCAGCTTAGGAGTGGGAAGCACTGAAGCTTTCTTT. Protein: CASSLGVGSTEAFF.

This clonotype was seen repeatedly, ten times or more. The genes are TRBV4-1 and TRBJ2-3, with no clear D. CDR3 length: 15 residues. With 1 base removed from V and 2 bases from J, the gap between germline ends came to 10 bases. Germline values: CDR1 MGHRA, CDR2 YSYEKL. DNA of the CDR3: TGCGCCAGCAGCCAAGGTCAGATTACCACAGATACGCAGTATTTT. As protein: CASSQGQITTDTQYF.

This clonotype was counted many times. V is TRBV5-6 and J is TRBJ2-2, with TRBD2 identical over 7 bases. This CDR3 comprises 14 residues. J gave up 6 bases and V 4 bases, and 6 bases lay outside the gene matches. Germline CDR1 is SGHDT and CDR2 is YYEEEE. CDR3 coding DNA: TGTGCCAGCAGCCCCCGGGGGGTGCCCGGGGAGCTGTTTTTT. It specifies CASSPRGVPGELFF.

This clonotype was seen at least ten times. J is TRBJ2-7 and V is TRBV18, with D possibly matching TRBD2 (6 bases). Germline lookup yields CDR1 KGHSH and CDR2 LQKENI. The ends were cut back, 6 bases at V and 6 bases at J, with 9 bases in the middle. This CDR3 has 11 amino acids. CDR3 nucleotide sequence: TGTGCCAGCTCCGGGGGTCTCGAGCAGTACTTC. This sequence encodes CASSGGLEQYF. The full variable domain, in which reference TRBV18 and TRBJ2-7 provide the parts outside the CDR3, is NAGVMQNPRHLVRRRGQEARLRCSPMKGHSHVYWYRQLPEEGLKFMVYLQKENIIDESGMPKERFSAEFPKEGPSILRIQQVVRGDSAAYFCASSGGLEQYFGPGTRLTVT.

This clonotype appeared many times. The chain recombines TRBV14 with TRBJ2-4; perhaps TRBD1 as D (7 bases). Germline V CDR1 and CDR2: SGHDN, FVKESK. The ends were cut back, 4 bases at V and 5 bases at J, with 15 bases in the middle. CDR3 length: 15 amino acids. The CDR3 spells CASSRQGGAENIQYF. In nucleotides, the CDR3 is TGTGCCAGCAGCCGACAGGGAGGTGCCGAAAACATTCAGTACTTC.

This clonotype occurred many times. The V and J genes are TRBV11-3 and TRBJ2-1; a possible D gene is TRBD2 (5 bases). Trimming pared 4 bases from V and 0 bases from J, leaving 10 bases between. From germline, CDR1 is SGHNT and CDR2 YENEEA. This CDR3 spans 15 amino acids. CDR3 in amino acids: CASSSSGSSYNEQFF. CDR3 coding DNA: TGTGCCAGCAGCTCTTCTGGGAGCTCCTACAATGAGCAGTTCTTC.

This clonotype occurred many times. The V call is TRBV11-2, the J call TRBJ1-1; D is perhaps TRBD1 (6 bases). The germline V gene has CDR1 SGHAT and CDR2 FQNNGV. V lost 5 bases and J lost 3, with 16 bases in between. The CDR3 loop spans 15 amino acids. DNA of the CDR3: TGTGCCAGCAGCACCATTTTCAGGGGATACACTGAAGCTTTCTTT. Translating gives CASSTIFRGYTEAFF.

In this sample, this clonotype turned up many times. The chain is built from TRBV27 and TRBJ2-4, with D hard to call. Germline lookup yields CDR1 MNHEY and CDR2 SMNVEV (reference sequence). The length of the CDR3 is 15 residues. Trimming removed 6 bases at V and 3 bases at J, with 15 bases between. The CDR3 reads CASSASREDKNIQYF. The DNA for the CDR3 is TGTGCCAGCAGCGCGTCCCGAGAAGACAAAAACATTCAGTACTTC.

This clonotype has a count of ten or more. This chain connects TRBV20-1 to TRBJ2-1, with 9 bases aligning to TRBD2. This CDR3 comprises 14 residues. The J segment lost 1 base and the V segment lost 5 bases, leaving 3 bases of the junction unmatched. Germline V gene lookup returns CDR1 DFQATT and CDR2 SNEGSKA (reference sequence). CDR3: CSARAGGSYNEQFF. CDR3 DNA sequence: TGCAGTGCTCGAGCGGGGGGTTCCTACAATGAGCAGTTCTTC.

As concerns this clonotype: Since a much larger clone is just one base distant, this may be a read error. The CDR3 DNA reads TGTTCCAGCTCACTTGCCGGACAGCCAAATTCACCCCTCCACTTT. It specifies CSSSLAGQPNSPLHF. The V call is TRBV18, the J call TRBJ1-6; perhaps TRBD1 as D (6 bases). CDR3 length: 15 residues. The germline V gene encodes CDR1 KGHSH and CDR2 LQKENI. Looking up the rest from reference TRBV18 and TRBJ1-6 gives the full variable domain: NAGVMQNPRHLVRRRGQEARLRCSPMKGHSHVYWYRQLPEEGLKFMVYLQKENIIDESGMPKERFSAEFPKEGPSILRIQQVVRGDSAAYFCSSSLAGQPNSPLHFGNGTRLTVT.

This clonotype was found many times. The chain uses TRBV20-1 and TRBJ1-5; D possibly corresponds to TRBD1 (6 bases). Germline V gene lookup returns CDR1 DFQATT and CDR2 SNEGSKA (reference sequence). Deletions cut 3 bases from V and 4 bases from J, with 16 bases between. This CDR3 has 15 amino acids. The CDR3 coding sequence is TGCAGTGCTAGGGGGGCGGACAGCCTTAATCAGCCCCAGCATTTT. Protein: CSARGADSLNQPQHF.

This clonotype occurred many times. J is TRBJ2-3 and V is TRBV20-1; 10 nucleotides match TRBD2. Germline CDR1 DFQATT, CDR2 SNEGSKA (reference sequence). The CDR3 runs to 16 residues. With V trimmed by 3 bases and J by 5 bases, 11 bases remained unmatched. DNA of the CDR3: TGCAGTGCTAGCAAAAAAACAGCGGGGGGGCGAGATACGCAGTATTTT. It translates to CSASKKTAGGRDTQYF.

This clonotype was counted many times. The chain recombines TRBV29-1 with TRBJ2-2, with D uncertain. The CDR3 extends over 12 amino acids. Germline V gene lookup returns CDR1 SQVTM and CDR2 ANQGSEA. The ends were cut back, 6 bases at V and 6 bases at J, with 11 bases in the middle. The CDR3, as DNA: TGCAGCGTGATAAGTCGGGCCGGGGAGCTGTTTTTT. Protein: CSVISRAGELFF.

This clonotype was picked up many times. The chain has TRBV4-1 and TRBJ1-1, with D possibly TRBD1 on 6 matching bases. Between the trimmed V and J ends, which lost 4 bases and 5 bases, there was a span of 14 bases. The CDR3 consists of 14 residues. The germline CDR1 and CDR2 sequences are MGHRA and YSYEKL. The DNA of the CDR3 is TGCGCCAGCAGCCTAACAGGGTTGGAAACTGAAGCTTTCTTT. Protein sequence: CASSLTGLETEAFF.

There are many counts of this clonotype. The chain has TRBV5-5 and TRBJ1-5, with D unresolved. Per the germline V gene, CDR1 is SGHKS and CDR2 is YYEKEE (reference sequence). The V end was cut by 0 bases, the J end by 8 bases, with 6 bases between. This CDR3 contains 12 residues. CDR3 nucleotides: TGTGCCAGCAGCTTGGCGCTGGAGCCCCAGCATTTT. Its protein product is CASSLALEPQHF.

This clonotype was counted ten times or more. The conserved phenylalanine or tryptophan normally closing the CDR3 is absent here, so this likely arose from a read error. Because the CDR3's place on the DNA is in doubt, the DNA is left out and the CDR3 is given as listed by TCRdb. V is TRBV4-2 and J is TRBJ1-2; the table's D call of TRBD1 was not tested on the DNA. The CDR3 extends over 12 residues, inclusive of both ends. Per germline, CDR1 LGHNA and CDR2 YNFKEQ. The CDR3 loop reads CASSQDKGGQGV.

This clonotype was counted many times. The genes are TRBV4-1 and TRBJ2-5; D gene unclear. V was trimmed by 4 bases and J by 5 bases, leaving 14 bases between them. From germline, CDR1 is MGHRA and CDR2 YSYEKL. This CDR3 is built from 14 residues. As DNA, the CDR3 is TGCGCCAGCAGCCCTTTAGGGCTGAGGGAGACCCAGTACTTC. This sequence encodes CASSPLGLRETQYF.

This clonotype has at least ten counts. The V call is TRBV7-9, the J call TRBJ2-3; D not resolved. The V end was cut by 3 bases, the J end by 4 bases, with 8 bases between. The CDR3 totals 13 residues. Looked up from germline, CDR1 is SEHNR and CDR2 is FQNEAQ (reference sequence). The CDR3 protein is CASSFLGPDTQYF. The CDR3 DNA sequence: TGTGCCAGCAGCTTTTTAGGCCCAGATACGCAGTATTTT.

There are many counts of this clonotype. The rearrangement uses TRBV29-1 and TRBJ2-1; D unclear. V lost 7 bases and J lost 6, with 19 bases in between. The CDR3 spans 14 residues. The germline gives CDR1 SQVTM, CDR2 ANQGSEA. The chain's CDR3 is CSAQPGSRSNEQFF. The CDR3 DNA is TGCAGCGCTCAACCGGGCAGCAGAAGCAATGAGCAGTTCTTC.

This clonotype was recorded at least ten times. This sequence joins TRBV5-1 and TRBJ2-6, with D possibly matching TRBD1 (6 bases). This CDR3 is 17 amino acids long. V was trimmed by 4 bases and J by 4 bases, leaving 18 bases between them. Germline loops: CDR1 SGHRS, CDR2 YFSETQ. The CDR3 is CASSPDRPLSGANVLTF. In DNA, the CDR3 is TGCGCCAGCAGCCCAGACAGGCCACTCTCCGGGGCCAACGTCCTGACTTTC.

The table lists this clonotype with many counts. This chain connects TRBV7-8 to TRBJ2-1; 10 bases are a match to TRBD2. The germline CDR1 and CDR2 sequences are SGHVS and FQNEAQ. This CDR3 is built from 15 residues. Germline trimming cut 6 bases from V and 4 bases from J; bases unmatched to any gene: 6. This CDR3 is CASRETSGVYNEQFF. In nucleotides, the CDR3 is TGTGCCAGCAGAGAAACTAGCGGGGTTTACAATGAGCAGTTCTTC. The variable domain in full, completed from reference TRBV7-8 and TRBJ2-1, reads GAGVSQSPRYKVAKRGQDVALRCDPISGHVSLFWYQQALGQGPEFLTYFQNEAQLDKSGLPSDRFFAERPEGSVSTLKIQRTQQEDSAVYLCASRETSGVYNEQFFGPGTRLTVL.

This clonotype was recorded at least ten times. The chain employs TRBV20-1 and TRBJ1-6; 7 bases are shared with TRBD1. The junction had 9 bases not matched to a gene; V was cut back by 2 bases and J by 5 bases. The CDR3 totals 16 residues. Germline assignment: CDR1 DFQATT and CDR2 SNEGSKA (reference sequence). CDR3 DNA: TGCAGTGCTAGAAATGACAGGGAAGGGAATAATTCACCCCTCCACTTT. The encoded protein is CSARNDREGNNSPLHF.

This clonotype was counted many times. J is TRBJ1-4 and V is TRBV20-1, with 7 bases lining up with TRBD1. CDR1 is DFQATT and CDR2 is SNEGSKA in the germline V gene (reference sequence). The CDR3 extends over 13 amino acids. V was pared by 8 bases and J by 3 bases, with 6 bases of the junction left unmatched. CDR3 DNA sequence: TGCAGTTTAGGACAGGCCTCTAATGAAAAACTGTTTTTT. Its translation is CSLGQASNEKLFF.

This clonotype was recorded at least ten times. The chain recombines TRBV5-1 with TRBJ1-1; D remains unclear. The CDR3 totals 15 residues. The germline gives CDR1 SGHRS, CDR2 YFSETQ. The V end was cut by 0 bases, the J end by 3 bases, with 12 bases between. The CDR3: CASSLEPGQYTEAFF. The DNA for the CDR3 is TGCGCCAGCAGCTTGGAACCGGGTCAATACACTGAAGCTTTCTTT.

This clonotype came up many times. V and J are TRBV20-1 and TRBJ1-5, with a possible D match to TRBD1 (5 bases). The ends were cut back, 0 bases at V and 6 bases at J, with 21 bases in the middle. Per germline, CDR1 DFQATT and CDR2 SNEGSKA (reference sequence). The CDR3 length is 17 residues. The CDR3 coding sequence is TGCAGTGCTAGAGACACCCTGCCAAGAGGGGATGGTCAGCCCCAGCATTTT. Amino acid sequence: CSARDTLPRGDGQPQHF.

This clonotype showed up many times. This chain uses TRBV20-1 with TRBJ2-2, with D perhaps matching TRBD2 (5 bases). The germline CDR1 and CDR2 sequences are DFQATT and SNEGSKA (reference sequence). CDR3 length: 14 amino acids. Deletions cut 1 base from V and 6 bases from J, with 12 bases between. The CDR3 protein is CSARASRAPGELFF. The CDR3 coding sequence is TGCAGTGCTAGAGCTAGCCGGGCTCCCGGGGAGCTGTTTTTT.

The table lists this clonotype with many counts. This sequence joins TRBV3-1 and TRBJ2-1; 13 bases line up with TRBD2. The CDR3 is 19 amino acids. The J segment lost 3 bases and the V segment lost 2 bases, leaving 10 bases of the junction unmatched. CDR1 LGHDT and CDR2 YNNKEL come from the germline V gene (reference sequence). The CDR3 sequence: CASSQPGLAGARGYNEQFF. CDR3 DNA sequence: TGTGCCAGCAGCCAACCAGGACTAGCGGGGGCTCGGGGCTACAATGAGCAGTTCTTC.

The table lists this clonotype with many counts. The rearrangement uses TRBV6-5 and TRBJ2-7, with D tentatively TRBD1 (6 bases). V was trimmed by 7 bases and J by 2 bases, leaving 15 bases between them. Per the germline V gene, CDR1 is MNHEY and CDR2 is SVGAGI. This CDR3 spans 14 amino acids. CDR3 region: CASTNQAGAYEQYF. The CDR3 DNA reads as TGTGCCAGCACCAACCAGGCAGGGGCCTACGAGCAGTACTTC.

This clonotype occurred many times. The CDR3 reads CASSLGLARGVGYEQYF. The DNA of the CDR3 is TGTGCCAGCAGCTTAGGGCTGGCGCGGGGGGTCGGCTACGAGCAGTACTTC. The chain links TRBV7-2 to TRBJ2-7, with 8 bases fitting TRBD2. The CDR3 totals 17 residues. J lost 3 bases, V lost 1 base, and 11 bases had no gene match. Germline V gene data show CDR1 as SGHTA and CDR2 as FQGNSA.

This clonotype was counted at least ten times. This chain connects TRBV4-1 to TRBJ2-7, with 12 bases fitting TRBD2. Trimming at V came to 0 bases and at J to 7 bases, leaving 16 bases not matched to a gene. CDR1 is MGHRA and CDR2 is YSYEKL in the germline V gene. This CDR3 comprises 19 residues. CDR3 protein: CASSQDEVWASGGAGEQYF. CDR3 coding DNA: TGCGCCAGCAGCCAAGATGAAGTCTGGGCTAGCGGGGGGGCGGGGGAGCAGTACTTC.